Following are 16 T cell receptor beta chains from one sample sequenced in a study of OX40 agonist ivuxolimab in advanced cancers. Only in-frame clones appear in the TCRdb table, and some are missing; sequencing was by immunoSEQ multiplex PCR. The sample carries approximately 48,000 clones, around nine tenths recorded once. Sequencing was performed on CD4+ or CD8+ T cells sorted from blood, taken in a trial of the OX40 agonist ivuxolimab. The receptors originated from an adult with an advanced solid tumor such as melanoma, head and neck, liver or kidney cancer.

CDR3 amino acids: CASSDTGEHHEQYF. The DNA of the CDR3 is TGTGCCAGTAGTGATACAGGGGAGCACCACGAGCAGTACTTC. The chain joins TRBV19 to TRBJ2-7, with 7 positions matching TRBD1. The V segment lost 5 bases and the J segment 5 bases; nucleotides outside the gene matches: 9. Germline values: CDR1 LNHDA, CDR2 SQIVND (reference sequence). This CDR3 comprises 14 residues.

This clone has only a few counts. CDR3 sequence (DNA): TGTGCCTGGAGCCGGTTGAACACTGAAGCTTTCTTT. It is translated as CAWSRLNTEAFF. The chain carries TRBV30 and TRBJ1-1; D gene uncertain. The CDR3 contains 12 residues. Trimming removed 3 bases at V and 0 bases at J, with 5 bases between. Germline V gives CDR1 GTSNPN, CDR2 SVGIG (reference sequence).

CDR3 bases: TGCAGCGTTGAAGGCGGCCTCCCCCGCTATGGCTACACCTTC. Its protein is CSVEGGLPRYGYTF. The chain links TRBV29-1 to TRBJ1-2; D remains unclear. Germline V gene lookup returns CDR1 SQVTM and CDR2 ANQGSEA. Between the trimmed V and J ends, which lost 1 base and 4 bases, there was a span of 13 bases. This CDR3 is built from 14 residues. The variable domain in full, completed from reference TRBV29-1 and TRBJ1-2, reads SAVISQKPSRDICQRGTSLTIQCQVDSQVTMMFWYRQQPGQSLTLIATANQGSEATYESGFVIDKFPISRPNLTFSTLTVSNMSPEDSSIYLCSVEGGLPRYGYTFGSGTRLTVV.

The chain combines TRBV30 with TRBJ2-3; possibly TRBD2 for D (6 bases). The CDR3 is 14 residues long. Looked up from germline, CDR1 is GTSNPN and CDR2 is SVGIG (reference sequence). Trimming shortened V by 8 bases and J by 0 bases, and 15 bases separated the two germline ends. In DNA form, the CDR3 reads TGTGCCGTACAACTAGCCGCTAGCACAGATACGCAGTATTTT. Its protein product is CAVQLAASTDTQYF.

J is TRBJ2-1 and V is TRBV6-5; 15 bases are a match to TRBD2. Per the germline V gene, CDR1 is MNHEY and CDR2 is SVGAGI. CDR3 length: 15 residues. J gave up 8 bases and V 2 bases, and 1 base lay outside the gene matches. The DNA for the CDR3 is TGTGCCAGCAGTTACGGGACTAGCGGGAGGTATGAGCAGTTCTTC. Amino acid sequence: CASSYGTSGRYEQFF.

The gene calls are TRBV4-3 and TRBJ2-1; 10 bases agree with TRBD2. J was trimmed by 4 bases and V by 0 bases; bases with no gene match: 6. Germline V gives CDR1 LGHNA, CDR2 YSLEER. The CDR3 loop spans 17 amino acids. The CDR3 DNA reads TGCGCCAGCAGCCAAGATGCTAGCGGGGGATTGTACAATGAGCAGTTCTTC. Protein: CASSQDASGGLYNEQFF.

The V gene is TRBV18, the J gene TRBJ1-2; D not resolved. The CDR3 contains 14 residues. Germline V CDR1 and CDR2: KGHSH, LQKENI. The V gene lost 2 bases and the J gene lost 2 bases, with 9 bases spanning the gap. CDR3 DNA sequence: TGTGCCAGCTCACCAGAGACGGCAAACTATGGCTACACCTTC. It is translated as CASSPETANYGYTF.

This chain joins TRBV5-4 and TRBJ1-1; D is uncertain. The CDR3 contains 13 residues. V was trimmed by 0 bases and J by 5 bases, leaving 8 bases between them. Germline V gene sequence: CDR1 SGHNT, CDR2 YYREEE (reference sequence). The CDR3 DNA is TGTGCCAGCAGCTTGGTACTGGGGACTGAAGCTTTCTTT. Translating it yields CASSLVLGTEAFF.

This clone was seen only a few times. The gene calls are TRBV11-2 and TRBJ2-1, with D perhaps matching TRBD2 (5 bases). From germline, CDR1 is SGHAT and CDR2 FQNNGV. Between the trimmed V and J ends, which lost 2 bases and 4 bases, there was a span of 12 bases. This CDR3 has 15 amino acids. CDR3 bases: TGTGCCAGCAGCTTAACGGGGAGTTCATACAATGAGCAGTTCTTC. Encoded protein: CASSLTGSSYNEQFF.

The genes are TRBV30 and TRBJ2-1; maybe TRBD1 (6 bases). Trimming took off 5 bases at V and 3 bases at J, with 23 bases between the two ends. The CDR3 runs 17 residues. Germline V CDR1 and CDR2: GTSNPN, SVGIG (reference sequence). The CDR3 DNA sequence: TGTGCCTGGGCTACCTTCCTACAGGGAGAAGGCTACAATGAGCAGTTCTTC. Protein: CAWATFLQGEGYNEQFF.

This chain joins TRBV6-5 and TRBJ2-3, with 10 bases identical to TRBD1. This CDR3 contains 16 residues. CDR1 is MNHEY and CDR2 is SVGAGI in the germline V gene. The trim removed 2 bases at V and 2 bases at J, leaving 4 bases unmatched. The CDR3 sequence: CASSYGTGAITDTQYF. The CDR3 nucleotides read TGTGCCAGCAGTTACGGGACAGGGGCGATCACAGATACGCAGTATTTT.

CDR3 DNA: TGTGCCAGCAGCCAGGACGGGGGGGAAGAGCAGTTCTTC. Translation: CASSQDGGEEQFF. This chain connects TRBV16 to TRBJ2-1, with 8 bases matching TRBD2. V shed 3 bases, J shed 10 bases, and the junction held 5 bases outside the gene matches. The CDR3 consists of 13 residues. Per germline, CDR1 KGHSY and CDR2 FQNENV.

V is TRBV11-3 and J is TRBJ2-5; D may be TRBD2 (5 bases). TRBJ2-7 matches the DNA end more closely, so the J call is doubtful. In germline, CDR1 is SGHNT, CDR2 YENEEA. The CDR3 runs to 14 residues. CDR3 bases: TGTGCCAGCAGCTTAGAACTAGGGCTGTACGAGCAGTACTTC. Amino acids: CASSLELGLYEQYF.

The rearrangement uses TRBV10-2 and TRBJ2-5; 10 bases align to TRBD1. The CDR3 spans 16 residues. The V gene end was trimmed by 6 bases and the J gene end by 4 bases; junction bases not matched to a gene: 11. Germline assignment: CDR1 WSHSY and CDR2 SAAADI. CDR3 bases: TGCGCCAGCAGGGACCGGGACAGGGGCATGCGAGAGACCCAGTACTTC. Amino acid sequence: CASRDRDRGMRETQYF.

This chain uses TRBV9 with TRBJ2-1, with D possibly TRBD2 on 5 matching bases. Trimming removed 0 bases at V and 2 bases at J, with 9 bases between. The V gene's germline CDR1 is SGDLS and CDR2 YYNGEE. This CDR3 region has 15 residues. The CDR3 DNA reads as TGTGCCAGCAGCGTAGGAGCGGCGACCTACAATGAGCAGTTCTTC. Translating gives CASSVGAATYNEQFF.

The gene calls are TRBV7-5 and TRBJ2-5. TRBV7-5 is designated a pseudogene. This CDR3 spans 20 amino acids. CDR3 DNA: TGTGCCAGAAGCCACGCCCCACTACTAGCGTCCAGGGGGGGCCAAGAGACCCAGTACTTC. Translated, it gives CARSHAPLLASRGGQETQYF.